The rows below give T cell receptor beta chains drawn from one sample of a study of T cells after yellow fever vaccination. Each CDR3 protein gets one entry after TCRdb re-called the 5' RACE reads with MiXCR. The table shows about 75,000 distinct CDR3 sequences, with about 7.7% occurring only once. The sample here was CD8+ T cells sorted from PBMCs, taken approximately 11 days after the first yellow fever vaccination. These receptors all stem from a man between 18 and 29 years old who received the YFV17D yellow fever vaccine. CDR3s include the opening cysteine and the closing phenylalanine or tryptophan. D genes are given only for firm matches. The size entry is marked missing in some rows and otherwise reads once, few, many or a size class.

clone_size,v_call,d_call,j_call,cdr3_nt,cdr3_aa
many,TRBV7-9,-,TRBJ1-1,TGTGCCAGCAGCCCCTTAACGGAAGCTTTCTTT,CASSPLTEAFF
-,TRBV18,TRBD1,TRBJ2-3,TGTGCCAGCTCACCAGGACAGGGGGCATCAGATACGCAGTATTTT,CASSPGQGASDTQYF
many,TRBV6-5,-,TRBJ2-3,TGTGCCAGCAGTTACAGCGGGACAGATACGCAGTATTTT,CASSYSGTDTQYF
few,TRBV5-4,-,TRBJ2-1,TGTGCCAGCAGCGGGGCCGGGGCTGACGGCAATGAGCAGTTCTTC,CASSGAGADGNEQFF
many,TRBV15,-,TRBJ1-1,TGTGCCACCAGTTTACAGGGTAGCACTGAAGCTTTCTTT,CATSLQGSTEAFF
few,TRBV4-2,TRBD2,TRBJ2-1,TGTGCCAGCAGCCACGTCCAAGCGGGGGGCCCGTCAGACAATGAGCAGTTCTTC,CASSHVQAGGPSDNEQFF
-,TRBV12-3/TRBV12-4,-,TRBJ2-7,TGTGCCAGCCATGGCCCGGCCTACGAGCAGTACTTC,CASHGPAYEQYF
many,TRBV12-3/TRBV12-4,-,TRBJ1-2,TGTGCCAGCAGCCTCGGGGCCAGCTATGGCTACACCTTC,CASSLGASYGYTF
many,TRBV5-1,-,TRBJ2-7,TGCGCCAGCAGCTTGGCGTCGAACGAGCAGTACTTC,CASSLASNEQYF
few,TRBV5-1,-,TRBJ2-3,TGCGCCAGCAGCCTAAGGGTTACAGATACGCAGTATTTT,CASSLRVTDTQYF
many,TRBV12-3/TRBV12-4,-,TRBJ1-1,TGTGCCAGCAGCGTAACGAACACTGAAGCTTTCTTT,CASSVTNTEAFF
many,TRBV15,-,TRBJ1-2,TGTGCCACCAGCAGAGTGGGGGTAGACTATGGCTACACCTTC,CATSRVGVDYGYTF
few,TRBV5-1,-,TRBJ2-1,TGCGCCAGCAGCTTCGGCCGGACGACCGACAATGAGCAGTTCTTC,CASSFGRTTDNEQFF
-,TRBV9,TRBD1,TRBJ1-1,TGTGCCAGCAGCGGACAGGGGAGAGGGGCTTTCTTT,CASSGQGRGAFF
many,TRBV4-2,TRBD1,TRBJ1-6,TGTGCCAGCAGCGCAGAGGGGGCAGGTTCACCCCTCCACTTT,CASSAEGAGSPLHF
many,TRBV7-3,TRBD1,TRBJ2-6,TGTGCCAGCAGCCTTCCCGGGACAGCGTATTCGAGCTCTGGGGCCAACGTCCTGACTTTC,CASSLPGTAYSSSGANVLTF
many,TRBV4-1,TRBD1,TRBJ1-2,TGCGCCAGCAGCCAAGGACAGGGCATTTATGGCTACACCTTC,CASSQGQGIYGYTF
many,TRBV10-3,-,TRBJ1-2,TGTGCCATCAGTGAGTCTCAAATGTCCGGCTACACCTTC,CAISESQMSGYTF
many,TRBV5-1,TRBD1,TRBJ2-4,TGCGCCAGCGCCTTGCAGGGGGCAATCCGTGACATTCAGTACTTC,CASALQGAIRDIQYF
many,TRBV9,-,TRBJ1-1,TGTGCCAGCAGCGCGGTCGAAACTGAAGCTTTCTTT,CASSAVETEAFF
many,TRBV6-1,TRBD1,TRBJ2-3,TGTGCCAGCAGTGCCTGGACAGGGGGCACAGATACGCAGTATTTT,CASSAWTGGTDTQYF
-,TRBV6-5,-,TRBJ2-4,TGTGCCAGCAGTTACCCGGGACCCCCGGGCATTCAGTACTTC,CASSYPGPPGIQYF
many,TRBV7-9,TRBD2,TRBJ2-3,TGTGCCAGCAGCTTCGGATGGACTAGCGGAAATACGCAGTATTTT,CASSFGWTSGNTQYF
few,TRBV14,-,TRBJ2-7,TGTGCCAGCAGCCCTACCACGCGGACGGAACCCTACGAGCAGTACTTC,CASSPTTRTEPYEQYF
many,TRBV6-1,TRBD2,TRBJ2-2,TGTGCCAGCAGTCGACTAGCGGGGAACACCGGGGAGCTGTTTTTT,CASSRLAGNTGELFF
many,TRBV7-6,TRBD2,TRBJ2-5,TGTGCCAGCAGCTTAGGGCTAGCGGAACTTCAAGAGACCCAGTACTTC,CASSLGLAELQETQYF
-,TRBV6-2/TRBV6-3,-,TRBJ2-1,TGTGCCAGCAGCTACACACCGCACAATGAGCAGTTCTTC,CASSYTPHNEQFF
-,TRBV4-1,TRBD1,TRBJ1-2,TGCGCCAGCAGCCAAGTCTTGGGACAGGGAAGCGGCTACACCTTC,CASSQVLGQGSGYTF
many,TRBV6-1,-,TRBJ1-1,TGTGCCAGCAGTCCCCTGGGGAACACTGAAGCTTTCTTT,CASSPLGNTEAFF
-,TRBV28,TRBD1,TRBJ2-2,TGTGCCAGCAATATCGCCAGGGGGCAGGGCGGGGAGCTGTTTTTT,CASNIARGQGGELFF
many,TRBV7-9,TRBD1,TRBJ2-3,TGTGCCAGCAGCTTAAGGGACAGACCTAGCACAGATACGCAGTATTTT,CASSLRDRPSTDTQYF
many,TRBV12-3/TRBV12-4,-,TRBJ2-3,TGTGCCAGCAGGTGGGGCCGACCGTCAGATACGCAGTATTTT,CASRWGRPSDTQYF
-,TRBV12-3/TRBV12-4,TRBD2,TRBJ2-3,TGTGCCAGCAGTTCGGTGGGGGGGGATAGCACAGATACGCAGTATTTT,CASSSVGGDSTDTQYF
many,TRBV6-1,-,TRBJ1-4,TGTGCCAGCAGTGGCTCGTCCGAAAAACTGTTTTTT,CASSGSSEKLFF
-,TRBV5-1,-,TRBJ2-2,TGCGCCAGCAGCAAGGGACGCCCGAACACCGGGGAGCTGTTTTTT,CASSKGRPNTGELFF
many,TRBV6-5,-,TRBJ1-2,TGTGCCAGCTCCCCCGGACTTCCTCAGGAGGGCTACACCTTC,CASSPGLPQEGYTF
few,TRBV23-1,-,TRBJ2-1,TGCGCCAGCAGCCAAGGGACTTACTCCTACAATGAGCAGTTCTTC,CASSQGTYSYNEQFF
many,TRBV2,TRBD1,TRBJ2-7,TGTGCCAGCTCAGACCGGGACAGGGTGTTGTACGAGCAGTACTTC,CASSDRDRVLYEQYF
many,TRBV9,-,TRBJ2-7,TGTGCCAGCAGTGCGGGCAGTGGGGACGAGCAGTACTTC,CASSAGSGDEQYF
many,TRBV9,-,TRBJ1-1,TGTGCCAGCAGCGTCACAAGGGAGGACACTGAAGCTTTCTTT,CASSVTREDTEAFF
-,TRBV7-9,TRBD2,TRBJ2-2,TGTGCCAGCAGCTTAAGCGTCCGAGCGGGAAGGGAGCTGTTTTTT,CASSLSVRAGRELFF
many,TRBV4-3,-,TRBJ2-4,TGCGCCAGCAGCCAAGATGACGGAGCAGGACGAGCCAAAAACATTCAGTACTTC,CASSQDDGAGRAKNIQYF
many,TRBV4-1,-,TRBJ2-7,TGCGCCAGCAGCCAAGCTGGGCCAGGGTGGTCCTACGAGCAGTACTTC,CASSQAGPGWSYEQYF
few,TRBV20-1,-,TRBJ2-1,TGCAGTGCTAGAGTGTGGAGTGGGGGATTTTACAATGAGCAGTTCTTC,CSARVWSGGFYNEQFF
many,TRBV20-1,-,TRBJ2-7,TGCAGTGCCCTCCGGGCCAGAACCTACGAGCAGTACTTC,CSALRARTYEQYF
few,TRBV4-2,TRBD2,TRBJ2-3,TGTGCCAGCAGCCACAACTGGGAGCGGGGGGGCACAGATACGCAGTATTTT,CASSHNWERGGTDTQYF
many,TRBV12-3/TRBV12-4,-,TRBJ2-7,TGTGCCAGCAGTCCGTGGATATCCTACGAGCAGTACTTC,CASSPWISYEQYF
many,TRBV3-1,-,TRBJ2-2,TGTGCCAGCAGTCCCCGGACAGATGGGTCCGGGGAGCTGTTTTTT,CASSPRTDGSGELFF